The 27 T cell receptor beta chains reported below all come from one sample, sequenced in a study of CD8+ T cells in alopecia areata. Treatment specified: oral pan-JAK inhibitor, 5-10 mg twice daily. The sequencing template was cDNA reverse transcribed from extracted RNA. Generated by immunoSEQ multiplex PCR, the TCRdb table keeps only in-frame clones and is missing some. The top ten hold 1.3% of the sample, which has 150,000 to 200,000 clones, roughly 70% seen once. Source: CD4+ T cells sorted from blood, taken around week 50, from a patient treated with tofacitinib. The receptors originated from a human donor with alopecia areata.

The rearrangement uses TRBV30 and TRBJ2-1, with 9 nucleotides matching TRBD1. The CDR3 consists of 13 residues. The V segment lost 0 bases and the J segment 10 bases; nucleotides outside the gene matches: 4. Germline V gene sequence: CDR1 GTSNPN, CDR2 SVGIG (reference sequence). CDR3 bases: TGTGCCTGGAGTGTACAGGGGGCCGGGGAGCAGTTCTTC. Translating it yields CAWSVQGAGEQFF.

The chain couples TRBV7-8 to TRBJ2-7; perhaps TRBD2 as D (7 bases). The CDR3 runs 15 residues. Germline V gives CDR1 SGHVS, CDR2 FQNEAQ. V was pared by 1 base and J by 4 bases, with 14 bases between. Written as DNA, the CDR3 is TGTGCCAGCAGCTTAGTAACCGGGGGGCAGTACGAGCAGTACTTC. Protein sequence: CASSLVTGGQYEQYF.

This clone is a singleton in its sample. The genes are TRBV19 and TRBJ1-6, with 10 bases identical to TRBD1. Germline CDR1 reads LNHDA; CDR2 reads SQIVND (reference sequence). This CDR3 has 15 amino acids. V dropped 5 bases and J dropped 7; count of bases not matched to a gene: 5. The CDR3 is CASSYPDRGNSPLHF. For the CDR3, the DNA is TGTGCCAGTAGTTATCCGGACAGGGGGAATTCACCCCTCCACTTT.

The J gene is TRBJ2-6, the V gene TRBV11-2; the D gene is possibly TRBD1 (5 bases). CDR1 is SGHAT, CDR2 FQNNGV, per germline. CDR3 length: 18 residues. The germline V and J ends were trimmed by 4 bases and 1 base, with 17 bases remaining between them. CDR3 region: CASSSRQGLLSGANVLTF. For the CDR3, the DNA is TGTGCCAGCAGCTCCCGTCAGGGATTACTTTCTGGGGCCAACGTCCTGACTTTC.

The DNA for the CDR3 is TGCGCCAGCAGCCAAGAAGTTGACGTTAGAGACGGGCCTAACTATGGCTACACCTTC. Translated, it gives CASSQEVDVRDGPNYGYTF. This chain uses TRBV4-3 with TRBJ1-2, with D unclear. Trimming took 0 bases from V and 0 from J, leaving 20 bases between them. This CDR3 contains 19 residues. CDR1 is LGHNA, CDR2 YSLEER, per germline.

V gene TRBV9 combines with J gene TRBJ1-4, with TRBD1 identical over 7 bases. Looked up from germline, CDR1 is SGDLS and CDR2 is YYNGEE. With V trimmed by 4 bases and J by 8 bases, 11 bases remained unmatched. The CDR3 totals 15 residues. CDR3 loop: CASSPTTGEVEKLFF. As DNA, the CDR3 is TGTGCCAGCAGCCCTACAACAGGGGAGGTGGAAAAACTGTTTTTT.

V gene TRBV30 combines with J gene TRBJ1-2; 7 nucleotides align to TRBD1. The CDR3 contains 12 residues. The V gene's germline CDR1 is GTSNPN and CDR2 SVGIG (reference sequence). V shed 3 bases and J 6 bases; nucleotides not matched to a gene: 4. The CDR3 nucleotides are TGTGCCTGGAGGACAGGGAGGAATGGCTACACCTTC. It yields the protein CAWRTGRNGYTF.

The CDR3 region has the DNA TGTGCCATCAGTGAAGGTCCGAACTCTGGAAACACCATATATTTT. Protein sequence: CAISEGPNSGNTIYF. The rearrangement joins TRBV10-3 to TRBJ1-3, with D uncertain. The germline CDR1 and CDR2 sequences are ENHRY and SYGVKD. The CDR3 sequence is 15 residues long. Trimming stripped 3 bases from V and 0 bases from J, with 9 bases between.

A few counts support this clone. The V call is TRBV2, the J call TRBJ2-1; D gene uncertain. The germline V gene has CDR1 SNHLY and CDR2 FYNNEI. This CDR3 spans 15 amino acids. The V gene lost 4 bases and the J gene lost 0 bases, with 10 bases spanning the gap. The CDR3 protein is CASSVKRSSYNEQFF. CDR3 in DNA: TGTGCCAGCAGTGTTAAGAGGAGCTCCTACAATGAGCAGTTCTTC.

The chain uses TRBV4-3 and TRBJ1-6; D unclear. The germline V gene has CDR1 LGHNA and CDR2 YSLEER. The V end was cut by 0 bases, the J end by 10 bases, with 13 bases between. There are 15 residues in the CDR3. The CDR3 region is CASSQERAGRSPLHF. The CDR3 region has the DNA TGCGCCAGCAGCCAAGAAAGAGCCGGGAGATCACCCCTCCACTTT.

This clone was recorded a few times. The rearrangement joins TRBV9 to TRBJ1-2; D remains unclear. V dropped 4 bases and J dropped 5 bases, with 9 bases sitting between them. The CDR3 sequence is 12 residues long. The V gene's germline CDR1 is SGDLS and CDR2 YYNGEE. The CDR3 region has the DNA TGTGCCAGCAGCCCGGGGATGTATGGCTACACCTTC. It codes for CASSPGMYGYTF.

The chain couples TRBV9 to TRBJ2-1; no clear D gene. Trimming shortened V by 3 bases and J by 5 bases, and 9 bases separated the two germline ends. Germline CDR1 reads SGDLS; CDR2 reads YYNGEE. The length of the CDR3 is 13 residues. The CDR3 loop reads CASSAGPHNEQFF. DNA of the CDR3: TGTGCCAGCAGCGCCGGGCCCCACAATGAGCAGTTCTTC.

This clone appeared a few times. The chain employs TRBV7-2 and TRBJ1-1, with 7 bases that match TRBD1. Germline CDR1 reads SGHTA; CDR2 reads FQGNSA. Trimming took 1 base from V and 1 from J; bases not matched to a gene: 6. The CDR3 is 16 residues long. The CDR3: CASSLGTGQQNTEAFF. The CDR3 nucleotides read TGTGCCAGCAGCTTAGGGACAGGACAGCAGAACACTGAAGCTTTCTTT.

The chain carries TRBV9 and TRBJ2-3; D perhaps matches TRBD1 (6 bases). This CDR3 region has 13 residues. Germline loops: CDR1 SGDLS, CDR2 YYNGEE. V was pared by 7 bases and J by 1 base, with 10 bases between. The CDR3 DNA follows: TGTGCCAGCGAACGGACAGGCACAGATACGCAGTATTTT. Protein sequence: CASERTGTDTQYF.

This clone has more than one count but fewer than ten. CDR3 loop: CASRWDSSTDTQYF. The CDR3 nucleotides read TGTGCCAGCAGATGGGACTCTAGCACAGATACGCAGTATTTT. The chain couples TRBV21-1 to TRBJ2-3; TRBD2 is taken as the D call from the table, unchecked against the DNA. TRBV21-1 is designated a pseudogene. The CDR3 totals 14 residues.

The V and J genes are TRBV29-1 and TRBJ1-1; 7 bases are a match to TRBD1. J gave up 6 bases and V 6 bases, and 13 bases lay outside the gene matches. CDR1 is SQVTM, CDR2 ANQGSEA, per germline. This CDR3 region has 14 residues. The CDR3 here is CSVIKMTGYAEAFF. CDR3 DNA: TGCAGCGTCATAAAAATGACAGGGTACGCTGAAGCTTTCTTT.

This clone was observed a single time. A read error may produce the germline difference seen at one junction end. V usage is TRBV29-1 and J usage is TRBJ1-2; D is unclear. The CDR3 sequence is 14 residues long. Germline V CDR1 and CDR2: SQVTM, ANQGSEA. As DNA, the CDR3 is TGCAGCGCTGAAGTCGGGCAGCCCAACTATGGCTACACCTTC. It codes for CSAEVGQPNYGYTF.

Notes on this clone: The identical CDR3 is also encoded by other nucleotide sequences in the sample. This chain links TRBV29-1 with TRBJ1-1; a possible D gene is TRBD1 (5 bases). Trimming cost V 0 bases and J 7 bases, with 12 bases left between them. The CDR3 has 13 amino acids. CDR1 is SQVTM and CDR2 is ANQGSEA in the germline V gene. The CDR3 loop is CSVEDLGGIEAFF. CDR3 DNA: TGCAGCGTTGAAGATCTTGGGGGGATTGAAGCTTTCTTT.

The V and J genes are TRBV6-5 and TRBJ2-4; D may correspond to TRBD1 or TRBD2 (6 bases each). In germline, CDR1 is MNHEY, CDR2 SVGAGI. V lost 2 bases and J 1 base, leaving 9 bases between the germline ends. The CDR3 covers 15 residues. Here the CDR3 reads CASSYGGLAKNIQYF. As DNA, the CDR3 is TGTGCCAGCAGTTACGGGGGGCTCGCCAAAAACATTCAGTACTTC.

This chain's CDR3 is CASRGTGGMGNQPQHF. Here the CDR3 DNA reads TGTGCCAGCAGAGGGACAGGGGGCATGGGCAATCAGCCCCAGCATTTT. This chain connects TRBV27 to TRBJ1-5; TRBD1 matches at 12 bases. The CDR3 is 16 residues long. Per germline, CDR1 MNHEY and CDR2 SMNVEV (reference sequence). J lost 2 bases, V lost 6 bases, and 5 bases had no gene match.

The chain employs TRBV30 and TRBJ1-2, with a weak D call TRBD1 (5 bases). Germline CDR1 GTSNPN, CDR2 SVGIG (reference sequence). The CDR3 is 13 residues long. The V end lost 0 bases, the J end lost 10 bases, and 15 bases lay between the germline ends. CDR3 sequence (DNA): TGTGCCTGGAGTGTGGGGCACTCCGCCGACTACACCTTC. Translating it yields CAWSVGHSADYTF.

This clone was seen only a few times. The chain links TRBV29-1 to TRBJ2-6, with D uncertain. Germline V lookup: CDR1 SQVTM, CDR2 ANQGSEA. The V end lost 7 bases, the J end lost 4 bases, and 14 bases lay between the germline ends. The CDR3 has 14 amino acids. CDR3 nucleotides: TGCAGCGGGAACCGGGCCTTCGGGGCCAACGTCCTGACTTTC. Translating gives CSGNRAFGANVLTF.

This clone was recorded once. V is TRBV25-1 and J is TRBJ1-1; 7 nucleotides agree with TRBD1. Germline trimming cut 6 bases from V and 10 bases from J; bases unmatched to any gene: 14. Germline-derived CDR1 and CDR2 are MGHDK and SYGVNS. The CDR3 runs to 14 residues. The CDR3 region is CASRGGTDGVGAFF. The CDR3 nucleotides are TGTGCCAGCAGGGGAGGGACAGACGGAGTGGGAGCTTTCTTT.

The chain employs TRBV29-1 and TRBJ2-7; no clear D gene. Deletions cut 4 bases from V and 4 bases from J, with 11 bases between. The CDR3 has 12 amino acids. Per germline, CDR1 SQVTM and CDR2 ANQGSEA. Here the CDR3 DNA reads TGCAGCGTTGCCGACGGCACTTACGAGCAGTACTTC. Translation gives CSVADGTYEQYF.

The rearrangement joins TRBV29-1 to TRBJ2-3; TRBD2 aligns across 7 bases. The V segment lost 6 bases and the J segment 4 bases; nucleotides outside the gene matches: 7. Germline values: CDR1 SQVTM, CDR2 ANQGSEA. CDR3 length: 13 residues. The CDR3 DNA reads TGCAGCGTGGGGAGACTAGCTGCAGATACGCAGTATTTT. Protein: CSVGRLAADTQYF.

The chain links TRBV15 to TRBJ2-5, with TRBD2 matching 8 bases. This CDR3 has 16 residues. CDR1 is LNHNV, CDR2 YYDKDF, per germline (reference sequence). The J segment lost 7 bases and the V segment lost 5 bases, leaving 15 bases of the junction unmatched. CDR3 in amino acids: CATSLGLAGFVRTQYF. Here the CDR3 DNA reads TGTGCCACCAGCCTGGGGCTAGCGGGTTTTGTGAGGACCCAGTACTTC.

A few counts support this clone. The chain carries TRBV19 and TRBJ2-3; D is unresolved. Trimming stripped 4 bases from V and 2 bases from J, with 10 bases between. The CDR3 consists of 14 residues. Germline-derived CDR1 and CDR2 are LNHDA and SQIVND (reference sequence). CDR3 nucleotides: TGTGCCAGTAGTACGTCCCGTATCACAGATACGCAGTATTTT. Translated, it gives CASSTSRITDTQYF. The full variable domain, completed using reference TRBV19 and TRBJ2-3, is DGGITQSPKYLFRKEGQNVTLSCEQNLNHDAMYWYRQDPGQGLRLIYYSQIVNDFQKGDIAEGYSVSREKKESFPLTVTSAQKNPTAFYLCASSTSRITDTQYFGPGTRLTVL.